This T cell receptor beta chain was found in a study of cytotoxic CD8 clonotypes in ibrutinib-treated CLL. Study outcomes and limitations: Pretreatment clonality was elevated relative to age-matched healthy donors and paralleled circulating CD8+ T-cell counts.

TCRdb keeps only in-frame clones here, not all; method: immunoSEQ multiplex PCR. Found here are 270,000 or so clones, 76% of them singletons; the top ten hold about 5%. Germline V lookup: CDR1 PRHDT, CDR2 FYEKMQ (reference sequence). The ends lost 5 bases at V and 1 base at J; junction bases unmatched: 10. The length of the CDR3 is 16 residues. In the case of this clone: The antigen is not known.

The specimen was PBMCs, collected at disease progression, from a patient treated with ibrutinib. This TCR came from a human donor with chronic lymphocytic leukemia. The V call is TRBV13, the J call TRBJ2-7; 8 nucleotides agree with TRBD2. CDR3 nucleotides: TGTGCCAGCAGCCCGCACCCCGGGACTAGATCCTACGAGCAGTACTTC. Translating gives CASSPHPGTRSYEQYF.